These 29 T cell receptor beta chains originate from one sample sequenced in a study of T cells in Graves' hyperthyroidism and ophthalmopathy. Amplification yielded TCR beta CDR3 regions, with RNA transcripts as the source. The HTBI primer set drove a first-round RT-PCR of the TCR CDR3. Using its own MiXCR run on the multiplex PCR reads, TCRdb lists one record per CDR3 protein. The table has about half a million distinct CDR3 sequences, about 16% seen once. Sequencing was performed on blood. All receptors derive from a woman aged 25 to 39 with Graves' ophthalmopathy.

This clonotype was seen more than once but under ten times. CDR3 in DNA: TGCAGTGCCGGAGGCCGGGACTCCACGGATAGCGGTGAGCAGTTCTTC. It is translated as CSAGGRDSTDSGEQFF. V and J are TRBV20-1 and TRBJ2-1; tentative D call: TRBD2 (6 bases). The length of the CDR3 is 16 residues. CDR1 and CDR2 (germline): DFQATT, SNEGSKA (reference sequence). The V end was cut by 6 bases, the J end by 9 bases, with 27 bases between.

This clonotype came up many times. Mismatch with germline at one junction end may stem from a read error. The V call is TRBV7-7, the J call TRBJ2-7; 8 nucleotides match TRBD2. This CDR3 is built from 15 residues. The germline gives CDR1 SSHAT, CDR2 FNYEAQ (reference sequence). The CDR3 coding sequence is TGTGCTAGCAGCCCTAGCCCGGGACTAGTTTACGAGCAGTACTTC. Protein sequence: CASSPSPGLVYEQYF.

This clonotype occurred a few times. CDR3 in amino acids: CASSLVVPRRSGRASGLNEQFF. The DNA of the CDR3 is TGTGCCAGCAGCTTAGTGGTCCCCAGGAGAAGCGGGAGGGCCTCGGGGCTGAATGAGCAGTTCTTC. The chain couples TRBV11-2 to TRBJ2-1, with TRBD2 matching over 10 bases. The ends lost 1 base at V and 7 bases at J; junction bases unmatched: 25. The CDR3 is 22 amino acids. Germline CDR1 SGHAT, CDR2 FQNNGV.

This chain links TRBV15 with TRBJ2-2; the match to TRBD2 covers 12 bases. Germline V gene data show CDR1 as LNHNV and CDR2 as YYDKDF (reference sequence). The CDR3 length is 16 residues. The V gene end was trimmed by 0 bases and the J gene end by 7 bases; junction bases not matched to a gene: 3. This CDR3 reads CATSRDLAGGGGELFF. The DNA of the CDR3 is TGTGCCACCAGCAGAGATCTAGCGGGAGGGGGCGGGGAGCTGTTTTTT.

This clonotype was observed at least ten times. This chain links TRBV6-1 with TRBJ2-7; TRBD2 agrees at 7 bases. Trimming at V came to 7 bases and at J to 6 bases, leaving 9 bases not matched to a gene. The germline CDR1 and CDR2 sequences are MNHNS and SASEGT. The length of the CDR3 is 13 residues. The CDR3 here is CASNKVGEGEQYF. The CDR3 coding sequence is TGTGCCAGCAACAAGGTCGGGGAGGGCGAGCAGTACTTC.

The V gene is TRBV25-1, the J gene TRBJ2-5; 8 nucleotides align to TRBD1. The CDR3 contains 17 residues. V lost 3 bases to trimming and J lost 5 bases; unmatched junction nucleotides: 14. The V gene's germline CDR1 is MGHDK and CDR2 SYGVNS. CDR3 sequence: CASSDSHPGQGEETQYF. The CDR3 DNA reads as TGTGCCAGCAGTGATTCCCACCCCGGACAGGGTGAGGAGACCCAGTACTTC. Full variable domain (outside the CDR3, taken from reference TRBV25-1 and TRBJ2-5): EADIYQTPRYLVIGTGKKITLECSQTMGHDKMYWYQQDPGMELHLIHYSYGVNSTEKGDLSSESTVSRIRTEHFPLTLESARPSHTSQYLCASSDSHPGQGEETQYFGPGTRLLVL.

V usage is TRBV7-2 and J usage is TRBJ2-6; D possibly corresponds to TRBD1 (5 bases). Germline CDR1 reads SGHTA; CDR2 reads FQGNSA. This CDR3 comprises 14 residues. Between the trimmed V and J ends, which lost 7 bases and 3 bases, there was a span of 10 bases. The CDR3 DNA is TGTGCCAGCACCCAGGGTGGTGGGGCCAACGTCCTGACTTTC. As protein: CASTQGGGANVLTF.

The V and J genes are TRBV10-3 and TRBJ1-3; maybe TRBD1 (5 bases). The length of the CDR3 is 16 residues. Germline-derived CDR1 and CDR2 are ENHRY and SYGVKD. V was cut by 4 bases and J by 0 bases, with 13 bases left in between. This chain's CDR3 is CAISAHQGHSGNTIYF. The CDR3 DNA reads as TGTGCCATCAGTGCACATCAGGGTCACTCTGGAAACACCATATATTTT.

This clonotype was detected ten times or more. The CDR3 DNA reads as TGTGCCATCCAGGACAGGGTCGACGAGCAGTACTTC. Its protein product is CAIQDRVDEQYF. This chain uses TRBV7-9 with TRBJ2-7, with TRBD1 matching over 8 bases. V trimming: 10 bases; J trimming: 5 bases; junction bases outside the gene matches: 7. Germline loops: CDR1 SEHNR, CDR2 FQNEAQ (reference sequence). CDR3 length: 12 residues.

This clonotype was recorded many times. This chain's CDR3 is CSVTPRMNTEAFF. The CDR3 bases are TGCAGCGTTACCCCCAGAATGAACACTGAAGCTTTCTTT. The chain has TRBV29-1 and TRBJ1-1; D not resolved. V was cut by 5 bases and J by 0 bases, with 10 bases left in between. The CDR3 has 13 amino acids. Germline V gene sequence: CDR1 SQVTM, CDR2 ANQGSEA.

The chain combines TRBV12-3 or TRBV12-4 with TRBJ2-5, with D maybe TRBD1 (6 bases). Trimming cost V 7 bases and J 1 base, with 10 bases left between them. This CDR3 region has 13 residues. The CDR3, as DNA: TGTGCCAGCACCCAAGGGGGCCAAGAGACCCAGTACTTC. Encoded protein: CASTQGGQETQYF.

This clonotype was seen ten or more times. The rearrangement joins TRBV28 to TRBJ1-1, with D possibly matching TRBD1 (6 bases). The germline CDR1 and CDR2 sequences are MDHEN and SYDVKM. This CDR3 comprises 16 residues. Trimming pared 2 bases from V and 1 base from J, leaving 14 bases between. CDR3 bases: TGTGCCAGCAGTTTACTGCAGGGGCCCAGGAACACTGAAGCTTTCTTT. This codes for CASSLLQGPRNTEAFF.

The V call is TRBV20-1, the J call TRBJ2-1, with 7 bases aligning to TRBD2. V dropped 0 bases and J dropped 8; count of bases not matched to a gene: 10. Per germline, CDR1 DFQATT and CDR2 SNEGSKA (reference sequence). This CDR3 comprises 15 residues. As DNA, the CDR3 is TGCAGTGCTAGAGATCAGGGCGGGAGTATGTATGAGCAGTTCTTC. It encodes CSARDQGGSMYEQFF.

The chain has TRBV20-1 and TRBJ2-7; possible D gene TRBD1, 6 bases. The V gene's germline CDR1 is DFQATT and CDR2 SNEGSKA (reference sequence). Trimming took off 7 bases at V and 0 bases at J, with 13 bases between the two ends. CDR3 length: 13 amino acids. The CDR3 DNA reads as TGCAGTGGGGGGCACCGAAGCTCCTACGAGCAGTACTTC. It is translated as CSGGHRSSYEQYF.

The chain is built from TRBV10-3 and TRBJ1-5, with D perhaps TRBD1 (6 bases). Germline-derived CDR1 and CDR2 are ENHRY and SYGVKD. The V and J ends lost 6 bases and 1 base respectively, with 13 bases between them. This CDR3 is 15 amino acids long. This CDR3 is CAISPTGLSNQPQHF. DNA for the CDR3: TGTGCCATCAGCCCTACAGGGTTGAGCAATCAGCCCCAGCATTTT.

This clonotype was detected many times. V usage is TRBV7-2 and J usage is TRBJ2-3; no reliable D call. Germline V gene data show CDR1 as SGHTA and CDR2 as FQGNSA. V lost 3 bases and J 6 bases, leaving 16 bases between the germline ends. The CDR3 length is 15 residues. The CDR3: CASSFHRAAKDTQYF. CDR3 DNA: TGTGCCAGCAGCTTTCATAGGGCAGCGAAGGATACGCAGTATTTT. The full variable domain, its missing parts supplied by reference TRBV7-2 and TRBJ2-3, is GAGVSQSPSNKVTEKGKDVELRCDPISGHTALYWYRQSLGQGLEFLIYFQGNSAPDKSGLPSDRFSAERTGGSVSTLTIQRTQQEDSAVYLCASSFHRAAKDTQYFGPGTRLTVL.

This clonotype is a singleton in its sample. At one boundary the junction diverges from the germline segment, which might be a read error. The CDR3 region is CASSVGTGFDASPLHF. The CDR3 DNA is TGTGCCAGCAGCGTAGGGACAGGGTTCGATGCTTCGCCCCTCCACTTT. The V call is TRBV5-1, the J call TRBJ1-6; 9 bases agree with TRBD1. Per the germline V gene, CDR1 is SGHRS and CDR2 is YFSETQ. This CDR3 contains 16 residues.

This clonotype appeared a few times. This CDR3 is CSAPGTLEEQFF. The CDR3 DNA follows: TGCAGTGCCCCCGGGACTTTGGAGGAGCAGTTCTTC. The V call is TRBV20-1, the J call TRBJ2-1; D may be TRBD2 (6 bases). CDR3 length: 12 residues. Deletions cut 6 bases from V and 10 bases from J, with 16 bases between. In germline, CDR1 is DFQATT, CDR2 SNEGSKA (reference sequence).

CDR3 residues: CASSPSGKKDGEQFF. The CDR3, as DNA: TGTGCCAGTAGTCCGAGCGGGAAGAAGGACGGTGAGCAGTTCTTC. The rearrangement uses TRBV19 and TRBJ2-1, with 7 bases aligning to TRBD2. Germline V CDR1 and CDR2: LNHDA, SQIVND (reference sequence). Losses at the gene ends were 5 bases for V and 9 bases for J; bases not matched to a gene: 13. The length of the CDR3 is 15 residues.

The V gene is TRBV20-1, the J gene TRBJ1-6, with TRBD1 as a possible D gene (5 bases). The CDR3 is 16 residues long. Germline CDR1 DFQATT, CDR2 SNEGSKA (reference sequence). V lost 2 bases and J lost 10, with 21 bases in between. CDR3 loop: CSARMPGQGLSSPLHF. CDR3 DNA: TGCAGTGCTAGAATGCCGGGGCAGGGTTTAAGCTCACCCCTCCACTTT.

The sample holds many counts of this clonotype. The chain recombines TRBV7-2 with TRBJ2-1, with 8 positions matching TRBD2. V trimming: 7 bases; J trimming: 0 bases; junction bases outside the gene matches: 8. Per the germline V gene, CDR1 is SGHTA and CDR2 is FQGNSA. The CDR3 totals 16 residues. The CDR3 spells CASNPLAGSSYNEQFF. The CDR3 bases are TGTGCCAGCAACCCCTTAGCGGGGAGCTCCTACAATGAGCAGTTCTTC.

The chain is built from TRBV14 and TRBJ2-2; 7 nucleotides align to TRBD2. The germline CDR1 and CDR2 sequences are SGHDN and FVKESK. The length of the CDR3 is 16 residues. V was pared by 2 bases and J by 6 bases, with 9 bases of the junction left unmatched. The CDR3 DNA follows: TGTGCCAGCAGCCAAATCCAGACTAGCTTATCCGGGGAGCTGTTTTTT. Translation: CASSQIQTSLSGELFF.

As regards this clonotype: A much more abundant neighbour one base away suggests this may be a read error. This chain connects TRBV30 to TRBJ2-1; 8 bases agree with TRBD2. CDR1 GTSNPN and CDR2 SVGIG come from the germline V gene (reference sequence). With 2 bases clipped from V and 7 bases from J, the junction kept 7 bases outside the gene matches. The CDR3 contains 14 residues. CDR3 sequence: CAWSKGLVMNEQFF. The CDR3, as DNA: TGTGCCTGGAGTAAGGGACTAGTCATGAATGAGCAGTTCTTC. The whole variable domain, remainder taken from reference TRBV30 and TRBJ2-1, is SQTIHQWPATLVQPVGSPLSLECTVEGTSNPNLYWYRQAAGRGLQLLFYSVGIGQISSEVPQNLSASRPQDRQFILSSKKLLLSDSGFYLCAWSKGLVMNEQFFGPGTRLTVL.

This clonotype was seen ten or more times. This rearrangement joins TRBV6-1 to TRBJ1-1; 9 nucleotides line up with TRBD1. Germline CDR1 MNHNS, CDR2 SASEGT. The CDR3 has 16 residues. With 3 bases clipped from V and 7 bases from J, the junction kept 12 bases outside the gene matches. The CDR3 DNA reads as TGTGCCAGCAGTGAGTTACGACAGGGGGTTATCCTTGAAGCTTTCTTT. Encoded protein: CASSELRQGVILEAFF.

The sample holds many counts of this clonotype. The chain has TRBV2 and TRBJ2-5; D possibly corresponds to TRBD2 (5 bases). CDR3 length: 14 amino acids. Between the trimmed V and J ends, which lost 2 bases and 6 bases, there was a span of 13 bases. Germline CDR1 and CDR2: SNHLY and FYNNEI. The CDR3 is CASSEKPGVKTQYF. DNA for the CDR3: TGTGCCAGCAGTGAAAAGCCCGGGGTGAAGACCCAGTACTTC. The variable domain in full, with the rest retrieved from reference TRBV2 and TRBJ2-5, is EPEVTQTPSHQVTQMGQEVILRCVPISNHLYFYWYRQILGQKVEFLVSFYNNEISEKSEIFDDQFSVERPDGSNFTLKIRSTKLEDSAMYFCASSEKPGVKTQYFGPGTRLLVL.

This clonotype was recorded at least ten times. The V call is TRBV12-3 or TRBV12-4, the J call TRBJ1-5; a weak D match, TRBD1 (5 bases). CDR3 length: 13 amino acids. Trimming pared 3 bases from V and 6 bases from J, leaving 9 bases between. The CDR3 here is CASSFRGFQPQHF. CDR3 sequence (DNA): TGTGCCAGCAGTTTCCGGGGGTTTCAGCCCCAGCATTTT.

The CDR3 here is CASRVGTGSNQPQHF. DNA of the CDR3: TGTGCCAGTAGGGTTGGGACAGGCAGCAATCAGCCCCAGCATTTT. The V and J genes are TRBV19 and TRBJ1-5; 8 nucleotides align to TRBD1. The CDR3 has 15 amino acids. With V trimmed by 6 bases and J by 1 base, 5 bases remained unmatched. Germline V gives CDR1 LNHDA, CDR2 SQIVND (reference sequence).

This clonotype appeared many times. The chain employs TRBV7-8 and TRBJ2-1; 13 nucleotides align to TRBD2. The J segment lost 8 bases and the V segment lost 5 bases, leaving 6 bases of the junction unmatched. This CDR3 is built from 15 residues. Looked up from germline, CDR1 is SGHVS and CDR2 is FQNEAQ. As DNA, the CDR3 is TGTGCCAGCAGCCGGACTAGCGGGAGTTGGGATGAGCAGTTCTTC. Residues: CASSRTSGSWDEQFF.

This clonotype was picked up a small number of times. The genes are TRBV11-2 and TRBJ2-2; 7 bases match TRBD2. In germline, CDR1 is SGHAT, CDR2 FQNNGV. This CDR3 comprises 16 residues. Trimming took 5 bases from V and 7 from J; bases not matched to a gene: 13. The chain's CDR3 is CASSPGGRAIGGELFF. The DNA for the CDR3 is TGTGCCAGCAGCCCCGGGGGGAGGGCCATCGGCGGGGAGCTGTTTTTT. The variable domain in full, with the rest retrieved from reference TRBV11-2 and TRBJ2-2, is EAGVAQSPRYKIIEKRQSVAFWCNPISGHATLYWYQQILGQGPKLLIQFQNNGVVDDSQLPKDRFSAERLKGVDSTLKIQPAKLEDSAVYLCASSPGGRAIGGELFFGEGSRLTVL.